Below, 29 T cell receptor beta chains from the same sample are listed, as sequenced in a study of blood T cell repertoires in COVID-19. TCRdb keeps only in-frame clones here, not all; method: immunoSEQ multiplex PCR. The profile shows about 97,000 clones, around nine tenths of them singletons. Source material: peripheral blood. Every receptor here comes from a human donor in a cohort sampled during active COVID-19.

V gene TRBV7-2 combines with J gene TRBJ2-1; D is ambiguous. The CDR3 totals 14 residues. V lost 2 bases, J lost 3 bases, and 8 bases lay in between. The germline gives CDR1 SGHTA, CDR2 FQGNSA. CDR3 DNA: TGTGCCAGCAGCTTATCTGGCGGCTACAATGAGCAGTTCTTC. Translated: CASSLSGGYNEQFF.

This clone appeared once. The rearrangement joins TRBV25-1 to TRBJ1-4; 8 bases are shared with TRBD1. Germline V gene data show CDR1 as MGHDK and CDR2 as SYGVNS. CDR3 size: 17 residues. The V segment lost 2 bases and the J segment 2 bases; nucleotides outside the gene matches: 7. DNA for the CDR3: TGTGCCAGCAGTGAACAGGGGGCAATAAGGACTAATGAAAAACTGTTTTTT. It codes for CASSEQGAIRTNEKLFF.

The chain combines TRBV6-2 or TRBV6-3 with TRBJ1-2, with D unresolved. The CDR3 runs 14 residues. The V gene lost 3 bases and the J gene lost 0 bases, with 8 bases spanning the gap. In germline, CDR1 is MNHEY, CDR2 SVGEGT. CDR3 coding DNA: TGTGCCAGCAGTTATGGGCCGGCTAACTATGGCTACACCTTC. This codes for CASSYGPANYGYTF.

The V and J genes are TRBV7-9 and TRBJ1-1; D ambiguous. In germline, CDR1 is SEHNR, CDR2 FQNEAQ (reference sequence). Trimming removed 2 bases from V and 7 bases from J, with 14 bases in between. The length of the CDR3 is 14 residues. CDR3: CASSLNTPGGEAFF. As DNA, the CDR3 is TGTGCCAGCAGCTTAAATACCCCGGGTGGTGAAGCTTTCTTT. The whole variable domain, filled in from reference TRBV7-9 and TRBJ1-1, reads DTGVSQNPRHKITKRGQNVTFRCDPISEHNRLYWYRQTLGQGPEFLTYFQNEAQLEKSRLLSDRFSAERPKGSFSTLEIQRTEQGDSAMYLCASSLNTPGGEAFFGQGTRLTVV.

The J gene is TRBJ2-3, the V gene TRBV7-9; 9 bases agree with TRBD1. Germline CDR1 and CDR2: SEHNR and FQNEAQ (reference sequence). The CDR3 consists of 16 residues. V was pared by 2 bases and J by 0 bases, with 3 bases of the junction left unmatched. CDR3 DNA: TGTGCCAGCAGCTTAACGGACAGGGGAAGCACAGATACGCAGTATTTT. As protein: CASSLTDRGSTDTQYF. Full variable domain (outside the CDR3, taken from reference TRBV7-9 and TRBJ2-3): DTGVSQNPRHKITKRGQNVTFRCDPISEHNRLYWYRQTLGQGPEFLTYFQNEAQLEKSRLLSDRFSAERPKGSFSTLEIQRTEQGDSAMYLCASSLTDRGSTDTQYFGPGTRLTVL.

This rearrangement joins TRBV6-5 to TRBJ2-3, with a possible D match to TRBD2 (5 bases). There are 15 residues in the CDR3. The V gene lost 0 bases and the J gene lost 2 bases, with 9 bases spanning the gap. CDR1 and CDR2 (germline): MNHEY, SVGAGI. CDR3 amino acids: CASSYSDWATDTQYF. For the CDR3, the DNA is TGTGCCAGCAGTTACTCGGACTGGGCCACAGATACGCAGTATTTT.

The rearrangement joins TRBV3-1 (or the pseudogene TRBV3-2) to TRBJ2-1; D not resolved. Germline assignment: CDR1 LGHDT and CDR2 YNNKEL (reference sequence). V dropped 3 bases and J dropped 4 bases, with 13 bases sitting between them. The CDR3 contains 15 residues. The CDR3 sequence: CASSQSAGAYNEQFF. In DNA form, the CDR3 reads TGTGCCAGCAGCCAGTCTGCCGGAGCTTACAATGAGCAGTTCTTC.

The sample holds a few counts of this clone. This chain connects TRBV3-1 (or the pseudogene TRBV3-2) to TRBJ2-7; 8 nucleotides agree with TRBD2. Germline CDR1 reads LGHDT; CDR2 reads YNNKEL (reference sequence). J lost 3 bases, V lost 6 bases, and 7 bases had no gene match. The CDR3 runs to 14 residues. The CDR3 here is CASRPSGGLYEQYF. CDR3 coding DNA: TGTGCCAGCAGACCAAGCGGGGGCCTCTACGAGCAGTACTTC.

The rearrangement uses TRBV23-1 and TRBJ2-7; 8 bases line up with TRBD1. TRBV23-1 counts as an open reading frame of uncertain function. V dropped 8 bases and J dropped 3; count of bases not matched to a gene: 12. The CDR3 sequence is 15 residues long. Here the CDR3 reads CASVTYGTGHYEQYF. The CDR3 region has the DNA TGCGCCAGCGTTACATATGGGACAGGCCACTACGAGCAGTACTTC.

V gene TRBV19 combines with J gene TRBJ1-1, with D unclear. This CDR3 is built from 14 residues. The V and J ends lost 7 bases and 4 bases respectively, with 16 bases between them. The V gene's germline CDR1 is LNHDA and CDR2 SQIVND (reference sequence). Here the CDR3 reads CASTLAGLGTEAFF. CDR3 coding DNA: TGTGCCAGTACCCTGGCCGGGTTGGGCACTGAAGCTTTCTTT.

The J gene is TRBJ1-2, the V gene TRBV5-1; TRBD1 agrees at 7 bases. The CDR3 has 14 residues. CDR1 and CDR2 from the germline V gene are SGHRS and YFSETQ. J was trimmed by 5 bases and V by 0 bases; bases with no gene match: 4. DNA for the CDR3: TGCGCCAGCAGCTTGGAGGGGGCTGGGTATGGCTACACCTTC. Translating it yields CASSLEGAGYGYTF.

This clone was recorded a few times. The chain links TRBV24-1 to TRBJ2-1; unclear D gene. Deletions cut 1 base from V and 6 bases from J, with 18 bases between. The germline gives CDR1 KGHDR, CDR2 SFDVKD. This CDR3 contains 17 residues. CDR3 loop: CATSDFDCRIGINEQFF. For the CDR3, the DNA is TGTGCCACCAGTGATTTTGACTGCCGAATAGGTATCAATGAGCAGTTCTTC.

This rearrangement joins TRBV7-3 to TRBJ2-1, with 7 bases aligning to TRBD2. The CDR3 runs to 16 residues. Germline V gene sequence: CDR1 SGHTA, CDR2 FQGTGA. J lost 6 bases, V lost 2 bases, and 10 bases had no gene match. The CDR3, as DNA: TGTGCCAGCAGCTTATCAGGGACTACGATCGCCAATGAGCAGTTCTTC. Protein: CASSLSGTTIANEQFF.

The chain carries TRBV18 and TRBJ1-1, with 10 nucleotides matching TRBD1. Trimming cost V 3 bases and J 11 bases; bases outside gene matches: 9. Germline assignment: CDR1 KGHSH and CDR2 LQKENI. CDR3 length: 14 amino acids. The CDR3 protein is CASSPGRDRGPAFF. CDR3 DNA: TGTGCCAGCTCACCGGGTCGGGACAGGGGTCCCGCTTTCTTT.

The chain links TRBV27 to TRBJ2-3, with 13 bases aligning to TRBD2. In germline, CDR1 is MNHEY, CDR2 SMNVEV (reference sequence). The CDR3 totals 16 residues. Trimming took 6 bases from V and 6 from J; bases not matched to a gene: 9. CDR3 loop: CASRLLAGGLRDTQYF. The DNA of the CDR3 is TGTGCCAGCAGGTTACTAGCGGGAGGGCTTAGGGATACGCAGTATTTT.

The CDR3 loop reads CASSQDRDRAKPQHF. DNA for the CDR3: TGTGCCAGCAGTCAGGACCGGGACAGGGCTAAGCCCCAGCATTTT. This rearrangement joins TRBV6-6 to TRBJ1-5; 9 bases fit TRBD1. The CDR3 extends over 15 amino acids. The germline CDR1 and CDR2 sequences are MNHNY and SVGAGI (reference sequence). V was pared by 5 bases and J by 8 bases, with 10 bases of the junction left unmatched.

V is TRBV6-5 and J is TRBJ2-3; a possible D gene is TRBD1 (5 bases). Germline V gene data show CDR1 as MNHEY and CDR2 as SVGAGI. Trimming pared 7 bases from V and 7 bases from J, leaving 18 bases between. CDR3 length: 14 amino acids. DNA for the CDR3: TGTGCCAGCACCCTAGGGGCCTTATGGAATACGCAGTATTTT. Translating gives CASTLGALWNTQYF.

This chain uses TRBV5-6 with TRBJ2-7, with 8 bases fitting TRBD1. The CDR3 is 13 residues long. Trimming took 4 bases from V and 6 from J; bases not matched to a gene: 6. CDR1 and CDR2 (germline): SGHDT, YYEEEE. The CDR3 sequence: CASSVTGGLEQYF. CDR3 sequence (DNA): TGTGCCAGCAGCGTAACAGGGGGACTCGAGCAGTACTTC.

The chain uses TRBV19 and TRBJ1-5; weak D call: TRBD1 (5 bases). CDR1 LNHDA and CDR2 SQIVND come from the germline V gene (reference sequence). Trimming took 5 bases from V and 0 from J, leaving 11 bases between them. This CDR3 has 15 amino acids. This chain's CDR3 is CASSDSQDSNQPQHF. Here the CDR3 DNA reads TGTGCCAGTAGTGACAGTCAAGATAGCAATCAGCCCCAGCATTTT.

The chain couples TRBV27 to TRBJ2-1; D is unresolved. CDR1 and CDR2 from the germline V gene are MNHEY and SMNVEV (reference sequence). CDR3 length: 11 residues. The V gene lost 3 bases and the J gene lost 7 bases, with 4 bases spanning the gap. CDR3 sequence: CASSLRNEQFF. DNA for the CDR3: TGTGCCAGCAGTTTGCGTAATGAGCAGTTCTTC.

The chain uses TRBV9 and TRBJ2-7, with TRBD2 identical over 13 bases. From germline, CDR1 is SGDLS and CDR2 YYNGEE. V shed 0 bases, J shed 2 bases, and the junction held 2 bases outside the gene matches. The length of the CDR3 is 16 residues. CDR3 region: CASSVGGLAGTYEQYF. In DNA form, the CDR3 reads TGTGCCAGCAGCGTAGGGGGACTAGCGGGGACCTACGAGCAGTACTTC.

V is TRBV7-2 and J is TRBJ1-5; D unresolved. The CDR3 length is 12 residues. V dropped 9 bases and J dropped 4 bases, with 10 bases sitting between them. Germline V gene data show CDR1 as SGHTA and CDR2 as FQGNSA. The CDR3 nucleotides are TGTGCCAGTGCGATGCGGAATCAGCCCCAGCATTTT. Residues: CASAMRNQPQHF.

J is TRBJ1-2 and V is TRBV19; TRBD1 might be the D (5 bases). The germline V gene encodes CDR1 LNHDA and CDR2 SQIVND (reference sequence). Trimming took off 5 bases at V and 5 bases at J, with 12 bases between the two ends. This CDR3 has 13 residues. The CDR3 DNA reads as TGTGCCAGTAGTCAACCAGGGTCTTATGGCTACACCTTC. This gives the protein CASSQPGSYGYTF.

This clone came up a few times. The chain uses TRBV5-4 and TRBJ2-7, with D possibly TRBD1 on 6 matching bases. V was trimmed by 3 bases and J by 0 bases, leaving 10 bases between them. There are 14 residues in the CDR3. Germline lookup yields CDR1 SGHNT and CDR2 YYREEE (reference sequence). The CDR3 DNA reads TGTGCCAGCAGCTCCGGACAGTACTCCTACGAGCAGTACTTC. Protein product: CASSSGQYSYEQYF.

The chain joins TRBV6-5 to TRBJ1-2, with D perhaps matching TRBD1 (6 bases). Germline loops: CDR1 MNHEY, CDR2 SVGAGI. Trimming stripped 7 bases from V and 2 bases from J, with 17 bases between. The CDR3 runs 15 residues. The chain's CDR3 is CASTSGRGRNYGYTF. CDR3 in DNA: TGTGCCAGCACCTCCGGGCGGGGGCGGAACTATGGCTACACCTTC.

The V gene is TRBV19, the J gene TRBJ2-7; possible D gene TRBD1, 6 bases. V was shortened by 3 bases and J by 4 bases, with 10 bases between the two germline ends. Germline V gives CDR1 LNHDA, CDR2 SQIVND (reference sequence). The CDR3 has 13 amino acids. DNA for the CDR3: TGTGCCAGTAGTATGTCTCAGGGGTACGAGCAGTACTTC. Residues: CASSMSQGYEQYF.

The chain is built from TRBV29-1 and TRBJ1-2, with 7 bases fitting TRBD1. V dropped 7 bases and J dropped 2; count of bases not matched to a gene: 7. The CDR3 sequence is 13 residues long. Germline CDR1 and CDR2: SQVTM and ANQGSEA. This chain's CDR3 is CSAWGQKNYGYTF. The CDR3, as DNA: TGCAGCGCCTGGGGACAGAAGAACTATGGCTACACCTTC.

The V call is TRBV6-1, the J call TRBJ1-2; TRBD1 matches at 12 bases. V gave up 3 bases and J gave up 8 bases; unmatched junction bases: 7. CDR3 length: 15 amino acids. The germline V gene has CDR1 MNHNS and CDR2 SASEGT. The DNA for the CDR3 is TGTGCCAGCAGTGAGGGACAGGGGGCTCCCTGGGGCTACACCTTC. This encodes CASSEGQGAPWGYTF.

Written as DNA, the CDR3 is TGTGCCAGCAGAGCAGGGTTCGGCGAGCAGTACTTC. It encodes CASRAGFGEQYF. The rearrangement uses TRBV27 and TRBJ2-7, with D perhaps matching TRBD1 (5 bases). The CDR3 length is 12 residues. From germline, CDR1 is MNHEY and CDR2 SMNVEV (reference sequence). Trimming left V 6 bases short and J 6 bases short, with 12 bases between.